The rows below give T cell receptor beta chains drawn from one sample of a study of monozygotic twins with inflammatory bowel disease. With the 5' RACE reads reprocessed, TCRdb shows one record per CDR3 protein and no DNA. The listing contains around 370,000 distinct CDR3 sequences. The source material was blood. These receptors all come from a human donor with ulcerative colitis or Crohn's disease, or a healthy co-twin of an affected twin (not recorded which). Both conserved end residues are part of each CDR3.

CDR3	V	J
CSASLGADTGELFF	TRBV20-1	TRBJ2-2
CASSLGGVGNTIYF	TRBV27	TRBJ1-3
CASSATGEPSYNEQFF	TRBV9	TRBJ2-1
CASRFLAASTDTQYF	TRBV6-1	TRBJ2-3
CAISRDRGSTDTQYF	TRBV10-3	TRBJ2-3
CSAANYRGREQYF	TRBV20-1	TRBJ2-7
CSARDSRPAGVNSNQPQHF	TRBV20-1	TRBJ1-5
CASSLAPQGARKETQYF	TRBV7-6	TRBJ2-5
CASSTRVGGPNTEAFF	TRBV5-1	TRBJ1-1
CASSQDWGAGQETQYF	TRBV4-3	TRBJ2-5
CASSPGGFTFNEQFF	TRBV5-5	TRBJ2-1
CASSLDRVNIQYF	TRBV19	TRBJ2-4
CSAERAALGTDTQYF	TRBV20-1	TRBJ2-3
CASSLPRVVGGNEQFF	TRBV5-1	TRBJ2-1
CASSLTDRGHANGYTF	TRBV7-8	TRBJ1-2
CASSQGFLAGGIGTGELFF	TRBV4-2	TRBJ2-2
CASSTREGPSTDTQYF	TRBV21-1	TRBJ2-3
CASSDPSVPGLGYGYTF	TRBV6-1	TRBJ1-2
CASSLKALSQPQHF	TRBV7-2	TRBJ1-5
CSAERARANTEAFF	TRBV20-1	TRBJ1-1
CSASRTSGGAVEQFF	TRBV20-1	TRBJ2-1
CASIAVVGDYNEQFF	TRBV6-1	TRBJ2-1
CASSVAVSTDTQYF	TRBV9	TRBJ2-3
CSALARLAGGHATRYNEQFF	TRBV20-1	TRBJ2-1
CAISVGQRQDHNSPLHF	TRBV10-3	TRBJ1-6
CASSLPTENTEAFF	TRBV12-3/TRBV12-4	TRBJ1-1
CASRRPEESTIYF	TRBV7-2	TRBJ1-3
CASSLRQGLNTEAFF	TRBV7-3	TRBJ1-1
CAISARQGNTEAFF	TRBV10-3	TRBJ1-1
CASAVGGASNEQFF	TRBV7-9	TRBJ2-1
CASSQVETGTYEQYF	TRBV4-2	TRBJ2-7
CASSQPTVTGGFNEQFF	TRBV4-3	TRBJ2-1
CASMGSFTYEQYF	TRBV12-3/TRBV12-4	TRBJ2-7
CASSLDRNSYEQYF	TRBV11-2	TRBJ2-7
CASSGGRQGGSRSNSPLHF	TRBV9	TRBJ1-6
CASSHDHSGGPSTDTQYF	TRBV4-3	TRBJ2-3
CASRQQGVNEKLFF	TRBV5-1	TRBJ1-4
CATSDFGASGGGYTDTQYF	TRBV24-1	TRBJ2-3
CASSPGAGLSNQPQHF	TRBV7-2	TRBJ1-5
CASSFGSGDTEAFF	TRBV5-1	TRBJ1-1
CSARRWKQNEKLFF	TRBV20-1	TRBJ1-4
CASGLGPGVYEQYF	TRBV12-5	TRBJ2-7
CASRDRNTDTQYF	TRBV27	TRBJ2-3
CASSQEMVTDTQYF	TRBV4-1	TRBJ2-3
CASSTSGRMIYEQYF	TRBV12-3/TRBV12-4	TRBJ2-7
CASSQNLRDTQYF	TRBV7-3	TRBJ2-3
CASSFEGARRETQYF	TRBV6-5	TRBJ2-5
CASSQERFGRGPHNEQFF	TRBV3-1	TRBJ2-1
CASSYHTPTDTQYF	TRBV6-5	TRBJ2-3
CASSLGGDPAYNEQFF	TRBV7-9	TRBJ2-1
CASTRTRDREHEQFF	TRBV6-2/TRBV6-3	TRBJ2-1
CASSDWTSDEQFF	TRBV6-1	TRBJ2-1
CSVLDGDTQYF	TRBV29-1	TRBJ2-3
CASSHRPQGGVHNEQFF	TRBV27	TRBJ2-1
CASSSLGLSYNEQFF	TRBV7-9	TRBJ2-1
CASSAWDYTDTQYF	TRBV7-3	TRBJ2-3
CSVEPGAYTNEQFF	TRBV29-1	TRBJ2-1